This T cell receptor (beta chain) was captured in a study of blood T cell repertoires in COVID-19. Study information: Acute and convalescent COVID-19 samples came from the United States, Italy and Spain. From T cells, B-cell-depleted T cells, or PBMCs came the material, which was cDNA or gDNA.

The CDR3 has 15 amino acids. The germline gives CDR1 MNHEY, CDR2 SMNVEV (reference sequence). The ends were cut back, 0 bases at V and 7 bases at J, with 15 bases in the middle. TCRdb's table, derived via immunoSEQ multiplex PCR, lists solely in-frame clones and lacks some. The repertoire includes more than 250,000 clones, 88% of them detected once, and 1% to 1.5% sits in the top ten. This TCR was sampled from a middle-aged woman with acute COVID-19. Sequencing was performed on PBMCs or T cells enriched from blood (not recorded which). This chain links TRBV27 with TRBJ1-2; D is unclear. The CDR3 coding sequence is TGTGCCAGCAGTTTATCACCGACCCAGCGGTCTGGCTACACCTTC. It encodes CASSLSPTQRSGYTF.